This T cell receptor (beta chain) appears in the sequencing data of a study of T cell responses to AZD1222 COVID-19 vaccine. Study-wide context: Second doses were pooled across both intervals (about 4 or about 12 weeks).

Germline loops: CDR1 SGHAT, CDR2 FQNNGV. Trimming left V 7 bases short and J 7 bases short, with 13 bases between. This CDR3 has 13 amino acids. Study findings and constraints: Clonal diversity may have been underestimated in mostly white British donors. Spike-specific TCR breadth and depth rose after two AZD1222 doses. Reportedly, close to half of spike-specific TCRs are directed against unmutated variant regions.

As for this clone: Its antigen is currently unknown.

TCRdb keeps only in-frame clones here, not all; method: immunoSEQ multiplex PCR. This sample has more than 140,000 clones, with under 95% found just once. This TCR was recovered from an adult in good health. Sequenced material: peripheral blood, taken on day 0 of AZD1222 vaccination. The rearrangement uses TRBV11-2 and TRBJ2-2; the D gene is possibly TRBD1 (6 bases). This CDR3 is CASTSKGVGELFF. CDR3 sequence (DNA): TGTGCCAGCACCTCGAAGGGGGTCGGGGAGCTGTTTTTT.